This T cell receptor (beta chain) was retrieved from a study of T cell repertoires in cytomegalovirus infection. As for the study in general: TCR beta signatures that were public indicated CMV infection and matching HLA type.

TCRdb re-derived calls from the reads in MiXCR, one entry per CDR3 protein. There are hundreds of thousands of distinct CDR3 sequences in the sample; approximately 10% occur only once, and around 2.4% lies in the top ten. Study-wide findings and caveats: Summed public TCR beta family frequency identified CMV carriers bearing the relevant HLA.

To note about this clonotype: The target antigen is unknown.

Germline V gene data show CDR1 as SEHNR and CDR2 as FQNEAQ (reference sequence). V was trimmed by 4 bases and J by 3 bases, leaving 15 bases between them. CDR3 length: 15 amino acids. This receptor was taken from a human donor in good health (CMV status not recorded). Some clones in this sample may be carry-over from other donors' samples. V gene TRBV7-9 combines with J gene TRBJ1-1; a weak D match, TRBD1 (6 bases). Material: PBMCs. The CDR3 nucleotides read TGTGCCAGCAGCTCCGAGACAGGATCGTACACTGAAGCTTTCTTT. Its protein is CASSSETGSYTEAFF.